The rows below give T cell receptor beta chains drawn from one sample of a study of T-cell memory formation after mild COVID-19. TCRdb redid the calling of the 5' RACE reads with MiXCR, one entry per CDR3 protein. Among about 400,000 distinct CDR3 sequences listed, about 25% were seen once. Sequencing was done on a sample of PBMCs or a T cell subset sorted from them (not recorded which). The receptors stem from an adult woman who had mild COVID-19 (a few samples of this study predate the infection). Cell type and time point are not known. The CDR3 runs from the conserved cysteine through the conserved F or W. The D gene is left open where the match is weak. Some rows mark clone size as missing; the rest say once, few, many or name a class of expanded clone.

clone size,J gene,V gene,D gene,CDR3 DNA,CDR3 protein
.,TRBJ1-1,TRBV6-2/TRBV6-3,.,TGTGCCAGCAGTTACTCCACACCCGGGACAATGGGAGGCACTGAAGCTTTCTTT,CASSYSTPGTMGGTEAFF
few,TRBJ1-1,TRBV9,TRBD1,TGTGCCAGCAGCCCGCGACAGGGGTCGCAAGGAGCTTTCTTT,CASSPRQGSQGAFF
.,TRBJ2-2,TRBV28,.,TGTGCCAGCGAAGGGAACACCGGGGAGCTGTTTTTT,CASEGNTGELFF
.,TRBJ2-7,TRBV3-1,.,TGTGCCAGCAGCCATTCCTCAACCGGAGGCGGGCTCCAATCCTACGAGCAGTACTTC,CASSHSSTGGGLQSYEQYF
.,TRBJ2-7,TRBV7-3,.,TGTGCCAGCAGCGTAGTCGGGGGAGGCGAGCAGTACTTC,CASSVVGGGEQYF
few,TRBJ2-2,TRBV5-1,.,TGCGCCAGCAGCGCGGCTTGGGGGAACACCGGGGAGCTGTTTTTT,CASSAAWGNTGELFF
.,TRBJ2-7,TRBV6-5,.,TGTGCCAGCACTAACCGAGGGTCCTGGGAGCAGTACTTC,CASTNRGSWEQYF
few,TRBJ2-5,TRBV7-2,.,TGTGCCAGCAGCCTTACAGGGGCGGGGGAGACCCAGTACTTC,CASSLTGAGETQYF
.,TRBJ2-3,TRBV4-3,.,TGCGCCAGCAGCACGGGGGGCACAGATACGCAGTATTTT,CASSTGGTDTQYF
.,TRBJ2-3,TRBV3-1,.,TGTGCCAGCAGCCGGAGCCAAGGGAATACGCAGTATTTT,CASSRSQGNTQYF
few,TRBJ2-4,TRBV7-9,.,TGTGCCAGCAGCTTAGAGGGCAGGACCACTCAGTACTTC,CASSLEGRTTQYF
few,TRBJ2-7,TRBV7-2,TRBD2,TGTGCCAGCAGCTTAAGTAGCGGGAGTGGGTCCTACGAGCAGTACTTC,CASSLSSGSGSYEQYF
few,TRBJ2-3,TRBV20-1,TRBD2,TGCAGTGCTAGAGTTAGCGGGGGGGTAGATACGCAGTATTTT,CSARVSGGVDTQYF
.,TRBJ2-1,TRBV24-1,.,TGTGCCACCAGCCGAGGCCGTAAGGGCTACAATGAGCAGTTCTTC,CATSRGRKGYNEQFF
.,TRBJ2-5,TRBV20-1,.,TGCAATCCCTGGCAGGGACCGTCCCAGTACTTC,CNPWQGPSQYF